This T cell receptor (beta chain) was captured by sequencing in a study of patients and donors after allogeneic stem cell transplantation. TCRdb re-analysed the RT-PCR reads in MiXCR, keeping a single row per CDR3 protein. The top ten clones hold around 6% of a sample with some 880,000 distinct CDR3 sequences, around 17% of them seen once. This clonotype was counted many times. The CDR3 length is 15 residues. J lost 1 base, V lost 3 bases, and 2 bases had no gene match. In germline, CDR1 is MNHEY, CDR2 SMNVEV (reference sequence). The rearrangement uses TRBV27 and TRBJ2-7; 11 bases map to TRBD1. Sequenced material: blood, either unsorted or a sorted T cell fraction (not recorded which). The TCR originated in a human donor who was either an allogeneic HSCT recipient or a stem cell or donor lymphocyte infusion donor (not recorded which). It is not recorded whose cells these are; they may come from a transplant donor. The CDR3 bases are TGTGCCAGCAGTTTCGGGACAGGGGGGTCCTACGAGCAGTACTTC. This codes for CASSFGTGGSYEQYF.